This TCR beta chain was profiled in a study of blood T cell repertoires in COVID-19. About the study: T cells, B-cell-depleted T cells, or PBMCs provided the cDNA or gDNA that served as material.

Trimming removed 7 bases at V and 5 bases at J, with 17 bases between. Germline V gene sequence: CDR1 SQVTM, CDR2 ANQGSEA. This CDR3 has 13 residues. Assay: immunoSEQ multiplex PCR; the TCRdb copy retains only in-frame clones and omits some. This sample has about 250,000 clones, with just under 90% found just once. This TCR was recovered from a woman younger than 45 with acute COVID-19. The V gene is TRBV29-1, the J gene TRBJ1-1, with D perhaps TRBD1 (5 bases). The sequenced sample consisted of PBMCs or T cells enriched from blood (not recorded which). The CDR3 is CSAHLGGGTEAFF. For the CDR3, the DNA is TGCAGCGCCCACTTGGGGGGTGGAACTGAAGCTTTCTTT.